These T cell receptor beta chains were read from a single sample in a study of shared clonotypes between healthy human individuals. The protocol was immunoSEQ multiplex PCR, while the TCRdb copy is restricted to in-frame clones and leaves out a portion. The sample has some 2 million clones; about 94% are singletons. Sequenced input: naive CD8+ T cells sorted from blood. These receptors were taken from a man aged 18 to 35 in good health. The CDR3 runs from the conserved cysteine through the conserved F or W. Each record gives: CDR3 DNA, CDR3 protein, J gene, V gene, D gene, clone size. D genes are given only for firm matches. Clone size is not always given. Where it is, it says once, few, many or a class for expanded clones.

TGCGCCAGCAGCGACGGACAGGGAATCGGGGAGCTGTTTTTT	CASSDGQGIGELFF	TRBJ2-2	TRBV5-1	TRBD1	NA
TGTGCCAGCAGCATCCGGACAGGGGATGCCTACGAGCAGTACTTC	CASSIRTGDAYEQYF	TRBJ2-7	TRBV13	TRBD1	NA
TGCGCCAGCACCGGGATGGTCGCCTCGGGGACCGGGGAGCTGTTTTTT	CASTGMVASGTGELFF	TRBJ2-2	TRBV4-1	NA	NA
TGTGCCAGTTTCGCCGGGGCGTCTAGCACAGATACGCAGTATTTT	CASFAGASSTDTQYF	TRBJ2-3	TRBV27	NA	NA
TGTGCCAGCAGCATTCCAAGGGGGTCCCCTATAACCAATCAGCCCCAGCATTTT	CASSIPRGSPITNQPQHF	TRBJ1-5	TRBV11-3	NA	NA
TGTGCCAGTAGTAGACAGGGGTACCAAGAGACCCAGTACTTC	CASSRQGYQETQYF	TRBJ2-5	TRBV19	TRBD1	NA
TGTGCCAGCAGCCCGGTGGCTAGCGGGGGTATTTGGACCGGGGAGCTGTTTTTT	CASSPVASGGIWTGELFF	TRBJ2-2	TRBV7-3	TRBD2	once
TGTGCCAGCAGCCCGGGTGGTGGCTACACCTTC	CASSPGGGYTF	TRBJ1-2	TRBV6-1	NA	NA
TGTGCTAGTGGTTCCCGACTAGCGGGACACACCGGGGAGCTGTTTTTT	CASGSRLAGHTGELFF	TRBJ2-2	TRBV12-5	TRBD2	NA
TGTGCCAGCAGATCCCGGGGCGGGAACACTGAAGCTTTCTTT	CASRSRGGNTEAFF	TRBJ1-1	TRBV5-4	NA	NA
TGTGCCAGTACAGCGACAGGAGGGAATTCACCCCTCCACTTT	CASTATGGNSPLHF	TRBJ1-6	TRBV27	NA	NA
TGTGCCAGCAGCTTGACCCCGGGGACTACCTTCCCCAATGAGCAGTTCTTC	CASSLTPGTTFPNEQFF	TRBJ2-1	TRBV7-3	TRBD2	NA
TGTGCCAGCAGTGAAAGGGGAACCAGCTACGAGCAGTACTTC	CASSERGTSYEQYF	TRBJ2-7	TRBV6-1	NA	NA
TGTGCCAGCAGTTTAGTTTCGACTAGCGGGGGGGCGGCGGACGAGCAGTACTTC	CASSLVSTSGGAADEQYF	TRBJ2-7	TRBV28	TRBD2	NA
TGTGCCAGCAGTTTGGGGGGACTCTACGAGCAGTACTTC	CASSLGGLYEQYF	TRBJ2-7	TRBV27	NA	NA
TGTGCCAGCAGTGCCTTCATACCGTCTCTCTCTGGAAACACCATATATTTT	CASSAFIPSLSGNTIYF	TRBJ1-3	TRBV6-1	NA	NA
TGCGCCAGCAGCCAAGGGGCGGGCGCTTCCTACGAGCAGTACTTC	CASSQGAGASYEQYF	TRBJ2-7	TRBV4-3	NA	NA
TGCGCCAGCAGCCAAGTAGGGGGTTTGAACACTGAAGCTTTCTTT	CASSQVGGLNTEAFF	TRBJ1-1	TRBV4-1	NA	NA
TGTGCCAGCAGCTTAGAGCTAGCGGGAGGGCCCGTCCTTAATGAGCAGTTCTTC	CASSLELAGGPVLNEQFF	TRBJ2-1	TRBV7-8	TRBD2	once
TGTGCCAGCAGCGCCTCTAGCGGGAGCGGATACGAGCAGTACTTC	CASSASSGSGYEQYF	TRBJ2-7	TRBV9	TRBD2	NA
TGCGCCAGCAGCTTGGCCGGTAGCGGGTACGAGCAGTACTTC	CASSLAGSGYEQYF	TRBJ2-7	TRBV5-1	TRBD2	once
TGCAGCGTGCCTGAGGCCTGGGCGGGTACGCAGTATTTT	CSVPEAWAGTQYF	TRBJ2-3	TRBV29-1	NA	NA
TGTGCCAGCAGCCCTAAGGGACTAGCGGGGGGAGATCAGGGGAACACAGATACGCAGTATTTT	CASSPKGLAGGDQGNTDTQYF	TRBJ2-3	TRBV13	TRBD2	NA
TGTGCCAGCTCACCGACAGGGGGCAGGTCACCCCTCCACTTT	CASSPTGGRSPLHF	TRBJ1-6	TRBV18	TRBD1	NA
TGTGCCAGTAGTATGGGTAGCGGGGGGTCGGATACGCAGTATTTT	CASSMGSGGSDTQYF	TRBJ2-3	TRBV19	TRBD2	NA
TGTGCCAGCAGTTATTGGGGGCCGGGGGACGAGCAGTACTTC	CASSYWGPGDEQYF	TRBJ2-7	TRBV27	NA	NA
TGTGCCACCCGGGGGAGACAGGGGTCCCACGAGCAGTACTTC	CATRGRQGSHEQYF	TRBJ2-7	TRBV15	TRBD1	NA
TGTGCCAGCAGCACCGACAGATCCTACGAGCAGTACTTC	CASSTDRSYEQYF	TRBJ2-7	TRBV6-5	NA	NA
TGTGCCAGCAGCCCAGGGGACACAACCTACGAGCAGTACTTC	CASSPGDTTYEQYF	TRBJ2-7	TRBV5-6	NA	once
TGCGCCAGCAGCCCGACCTCTTCCTACGAGCAGTACTTC	CASSPTSSYEQYF	TRBJ2-7	TRBV4-1	NA	NA
TGCGCCAGCAGAAATCTAGCGGTCGACTACAATGAGCAGTTCTTC	CASRNLAVDYNEQFF	TRBJ2-1	TRBV5-1	TRBD2	NA
TGTGCCAGCAGCCCCCTCGGGGGGCCCGATGAGCAGTTCTTC	CASSPLGGPDEQFF	TRBJ2-1	TRBV7-6	NA	NA
TGCGCCAGCAGCTTCTCTCCAGGGGCTGCGAATGAGCAGTTCTTC	CASSFSPGAANEQFF	TRBJ2-1	TRBV5-1	NA	NA
TGTGCCAGTAGTAGAGGGAACACTGAAGCTTTCTTT	CASSRGNTEAFF	TRBJ1-1	TRBV19	NA	NA
TGTGCCAGCAGTGAACTTACAGGGCGCACAGATACGCAGTATTTT	CASSELTGRTDTQYF	TRBJ2-3	TRBV6-1	NA	NA
TGTGCCAGCAGCGTAGCGGGAGGGCGGAATGAGCAGTTCTTC	CASSVAGGRNEQFF	TRBJ2-1	TRBV9	TRBD2	NA
TGTGCCAGCAGGACGGACTGGTCGGCGAACACTGAAGCTTTCTTT	CASRTDWSANTEAFF	TRBJ1-1	TRBV6-5	NA	NA
TGCGCCAGCAGCGCCCGACAGGGGGTCTACAATGAGCAGTTCTTC	CASSARQGVYNEQFF	TRBJ2-1	TRBV5-1	TRBD1	NA
TGCGCCAGCACTTTACTCCCTCCAGATACGCAGTATTTT	CASTLLPPDTQYF	TRBJ2-3	TRBV5-1	NA	NA
TGCGCCAGCAGTGACCTAGCGGGGAGCACAGATACGCAGTATTTT	CASSDLAGSTDTQYF	TRBJ2-3	TRBV10-1	TRBD2	NA
TGTGCCAGTAGCCCCGGGACAGGGGATGGCTACACCTTC	CASSPGTGDGYTF	TRBJ1-2	TRBV19	TRBD1	NA
TGTGCCAGCAGCGTAGTCAGCACAGATACGCAGTATTTT	CASSVVSTDTQYF	TRBJ2-3	TRBV9	NA	few
TGTGCCAGCAGCACCGGGACAGGGGTACTGAACGAGCAGTACTTC	CASSTGTGVLNEQYF	TRBJ2-7	TRBV2	TRBD1	NA
TGTGCCATCAGTAACCGGGGGGACCGTCTCTATGGCTACACCTTC	CAISNRGDRLYGYTF	TRBJ1-2	TRBV10-3	NA	NA
TGTGCCAGCAGCGTCGAATCCACAGGGACGGTCACTGAAGCTTTCTTT	CASSVESTGTVTEAFF	TRBJ1-1	TRBV9	NA	NA
TGTGCCAGCAGCTTACTCCGGGGGTGGGGCAATGAGCAGTTCTTC	CASSLLRGWGNEQFF	TRBJ2-1	TRBV7-6	NA	NA
TGTGCCAGCAGCCCCGGGACGGCATGGGCTAACTATGGCTACACCTTC	CASSPGTAWANYGYTF	TRBJ1-2	TRBV7-2	NA	NA
TGCAGCTTCTTGAGCCGGGACAGGGACTCCTACGAGCAGTACTTC	CSFLSRDRDSYEQYF	TRBJ2-7	TRBV29-1	TRBD1	NA